This entry is about one T cell receptor beta chain. Its antigen is currently unknown. TCRdb reanalysed the reads using MiXCR and keeps one entry per CDR3 protein. The sample yields fewer than 900,000 distinct CDR3 sequences, about 27% seen once. These data originate in a study of T cell repertoires in cytomegalovirus infection. Study-wide context: HLA-B-restricted CMV epitopes that are well studied, plus recently identified HLA-C-restricted ones, were used by the study. Shared public TCR beta signatures pointed to both CMV infection and a matching HLA type. Study-level findings and limits: Summed frequency of shared TCR beta families picked out CMV carriers who also had the relevant HLA.

The CDR3 has 16 amino acids. V gave up 5 bases and J gave up 3 bases, with 17 bases separating them. Germline V gene data show CDR1 as SEHNR and CDR2 as FQNEAQ (reference sequence). The V gene is TRBV7-9, the J gene TRBJ2-1, with a possible D match to TRBD2 (5 bases). The source of this sequence is a human donor in good health (CMV status not recorded). Some clones in this sample may be carry-over from other donors' samples. The sample here was cultured CD8+ T cells from PBMCs, taken from culture after CMV antigen stimulation. CDR3 residues: CASSPNGEGDYNEQFF. The CDR3 coding sequence is TGTGCCAGCAGCCCAAACGGGGAAGGAGACTACAATGAGCAGTTCTTC. The full variable domain, rest sourced from reference TRBV7-9 and TRBJ2-1, is DTGVSQNPRHKITKRGQNVTFRCDPISEHNRLYWYRQTLGQGPEFLTYFQNEAQLEKSRLLSDRFSAERPKGSFSTLEIQRTEQGDSAMYLCASSPNGEGDYNEQFFGPGTRLTVL.